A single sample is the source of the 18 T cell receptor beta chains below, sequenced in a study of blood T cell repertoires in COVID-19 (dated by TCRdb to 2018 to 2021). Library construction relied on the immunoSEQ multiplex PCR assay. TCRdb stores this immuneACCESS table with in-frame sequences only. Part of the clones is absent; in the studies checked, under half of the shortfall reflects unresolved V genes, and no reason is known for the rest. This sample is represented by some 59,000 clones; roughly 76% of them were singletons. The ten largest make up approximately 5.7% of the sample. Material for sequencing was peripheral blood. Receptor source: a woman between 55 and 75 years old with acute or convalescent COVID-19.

CDR3 DNA: TGTGCCAGCAATCCGGGACAAAAAGGGGATGGCTACACCTTC. This gives the protein CASNPGQKGDGYTF. This chain joins TRBV6-5 and TRBJ1-2; D might be TRBD1 (6 bases). The V and J ends lost 7 bases and 6 bases respectively, with 18 bases between them. The CDR3 consists of 14 residues. The germline gives CDR1 MNHEY, CDR2 SVGAGI.

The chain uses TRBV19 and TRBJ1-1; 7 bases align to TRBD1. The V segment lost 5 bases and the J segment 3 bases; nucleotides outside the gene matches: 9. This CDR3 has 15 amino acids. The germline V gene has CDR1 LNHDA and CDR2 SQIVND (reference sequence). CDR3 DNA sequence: TGTGCCAGTAGTTTCCGACAGGGTGGGGACACTGAAGCTTTCTTT. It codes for CASSFRQGGDTEAFF.

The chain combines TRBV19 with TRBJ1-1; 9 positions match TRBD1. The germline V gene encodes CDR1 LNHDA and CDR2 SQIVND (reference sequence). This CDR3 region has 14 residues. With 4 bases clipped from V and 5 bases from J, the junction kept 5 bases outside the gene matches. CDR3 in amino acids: CASSKGQGKTEAFF. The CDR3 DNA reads TGTGCCAGTAGTAAGGGACAGGGAAAAACTGAAGCTTTCTTT.

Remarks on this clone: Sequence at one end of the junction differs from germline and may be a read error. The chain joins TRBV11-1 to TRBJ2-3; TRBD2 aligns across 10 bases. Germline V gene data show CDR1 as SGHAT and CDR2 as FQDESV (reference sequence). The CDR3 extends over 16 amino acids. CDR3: CASSLVAGGSTNTQYF. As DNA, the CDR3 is TGTGCCAGCAGCTTAGTAGCGGGGGGTAGCACAAATACGCAGTATTTT.

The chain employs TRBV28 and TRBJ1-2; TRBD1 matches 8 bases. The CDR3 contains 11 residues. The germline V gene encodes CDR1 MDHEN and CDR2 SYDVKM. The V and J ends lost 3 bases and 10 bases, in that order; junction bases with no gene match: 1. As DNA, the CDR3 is TGTGCCAGCAGTTTCAGGGGGCTCTACACCTTC. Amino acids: CASSFRGLYTF.

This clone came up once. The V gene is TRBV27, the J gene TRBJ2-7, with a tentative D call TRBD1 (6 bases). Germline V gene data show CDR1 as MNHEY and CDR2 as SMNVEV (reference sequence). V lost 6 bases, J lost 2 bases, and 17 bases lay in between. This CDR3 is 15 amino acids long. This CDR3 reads CASSPLTGAPYEQYF. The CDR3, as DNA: TGTGCCAGCAGCCCACTGACAGGCGCTCCCTACGAGCAGTACTTC.

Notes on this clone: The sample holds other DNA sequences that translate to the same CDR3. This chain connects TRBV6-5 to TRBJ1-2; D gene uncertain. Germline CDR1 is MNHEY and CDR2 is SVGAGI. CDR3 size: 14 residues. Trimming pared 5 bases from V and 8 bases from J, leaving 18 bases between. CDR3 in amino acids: CASSTVTAPRGYTF. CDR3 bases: TGTGCCAGCAGTACGGTGACTGCACCTAGGGGCTACACCTTC.

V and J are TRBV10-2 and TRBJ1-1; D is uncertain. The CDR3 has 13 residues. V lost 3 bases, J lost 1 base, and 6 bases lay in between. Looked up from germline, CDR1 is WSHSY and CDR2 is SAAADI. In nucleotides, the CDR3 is TGCGCCAGCAGTGATAGATGGAACACTGAAGCTTTCTTT. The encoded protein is CASSDRWNTEAFF.

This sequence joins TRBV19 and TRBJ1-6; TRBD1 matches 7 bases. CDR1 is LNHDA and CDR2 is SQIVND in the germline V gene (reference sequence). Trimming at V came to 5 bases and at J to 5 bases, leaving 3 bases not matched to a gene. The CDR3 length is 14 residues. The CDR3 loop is CASSAGTDNSPLHF. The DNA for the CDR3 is TGTGCCAGTAGTGCCGGGACAGATAATTCACCCCTCCACTTT.

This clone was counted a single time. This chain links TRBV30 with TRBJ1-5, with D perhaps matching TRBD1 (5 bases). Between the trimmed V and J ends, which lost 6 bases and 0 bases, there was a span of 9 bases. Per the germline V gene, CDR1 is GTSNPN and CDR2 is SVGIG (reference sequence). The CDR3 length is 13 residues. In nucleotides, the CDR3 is TGTGCCTGTGCTCAGGGTAGCAATCAGCCCCAGCATTTT. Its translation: CACAQGSNQPQHF.

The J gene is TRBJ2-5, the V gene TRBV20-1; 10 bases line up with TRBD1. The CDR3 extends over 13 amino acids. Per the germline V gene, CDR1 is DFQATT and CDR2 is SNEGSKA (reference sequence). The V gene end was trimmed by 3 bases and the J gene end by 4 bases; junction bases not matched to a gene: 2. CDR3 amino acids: CSASRTGGETQYF. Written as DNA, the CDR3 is TGCAGTGCTAGTCGGACAGGGGGAGAGACCCAGTACTTC.

As DNA, the CDR3 is TGTGCCAGCAGGCTCCGGACAACTAATTCACCCCTCCACTTT. Amino acids: CASRLRTTNSPLHF. This chain joins TRBV27 and TRBJ1-6, with D possibly being TRBD1 (5 bases). Germline-derived CDR1 and CDR2 are MNHEY and SMNVEV (reference sequence). The V end lost 6 bases, the J end lost 6 bases, and 12 bases lay between the germline ends. The CDR3 runs to 14 residues.

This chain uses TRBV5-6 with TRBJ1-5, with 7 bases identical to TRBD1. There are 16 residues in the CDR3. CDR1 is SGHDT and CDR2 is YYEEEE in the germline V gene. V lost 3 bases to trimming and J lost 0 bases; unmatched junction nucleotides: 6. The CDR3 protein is CASSSRTGVSNQPQHF. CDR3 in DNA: TGTGCCAGCAGCTCGAGGACAGGCGTTAGCAATCAGCCCCAGCATTTT.

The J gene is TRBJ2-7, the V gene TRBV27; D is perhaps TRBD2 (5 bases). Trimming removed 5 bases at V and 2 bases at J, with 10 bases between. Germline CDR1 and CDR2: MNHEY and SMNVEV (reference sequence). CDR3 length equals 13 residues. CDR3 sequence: CASSADWTYEQYF. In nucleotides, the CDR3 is TGTGCCAGCAGTGCGGACTGGACCTACGAGCAGTACTTC.

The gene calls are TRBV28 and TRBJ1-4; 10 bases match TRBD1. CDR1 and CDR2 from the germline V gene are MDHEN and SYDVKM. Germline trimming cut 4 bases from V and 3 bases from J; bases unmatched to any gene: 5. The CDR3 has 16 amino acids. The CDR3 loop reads CASSWGQGTSNEKLFF. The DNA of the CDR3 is TGTGCCAGCAGTTGGGGACAGGGGACATCTAATGAAAAACTGTTTTTT.

The CDR3 spells CASSWRSAGTEAFF. The CDR3 DNA follows: TGTGCCAGCAGTTGGCGGTCCGCGGGCACTGAAGCTTTCTTT. The chain joins TRBV28 to TRBJ1-1; D unresolved. V lost 4 bases to trimming and J lost 4 bases, with 13 bases between them. The germline V gene has CDR1 MDHEN and CDR2 SYDVKM. The CDR3 contains 14 residues.

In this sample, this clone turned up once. In DNA form, the CDR3 reads TGTGCCAGCAGCCCGGGGGGGCGGGACCACGAGCAGTACTTC. The encoded protein is CASSPGGRDHEQYF. The chain couples TRBV7-8 to TRBJ2-7, with 8 bases that match TRBD2. This CDR3 is built from 14 residues. The V gene end was trimmed by 5 bases and the J gene end by 5 bases; junction bases not matched to a gene: 8. Germline V CDR1 and CDR2: SGHVS, FQNEAQ.

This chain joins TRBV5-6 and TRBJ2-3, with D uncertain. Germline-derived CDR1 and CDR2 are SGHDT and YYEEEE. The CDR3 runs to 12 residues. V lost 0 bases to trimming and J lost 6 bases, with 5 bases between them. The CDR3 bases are TGTGCCAGCAGCTTGGTAGCTGATACGCAGTATTTT. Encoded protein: CASSLVADTQYF.